The clone carrying this TCR beta chain was seen more than once but under ten times. One entry per CDR3 protein results from TCRdb running MiXCR on the 5' RACE reads. The top ten hold around 2.5% of the sample, which has about 62,000 distinct CDR3 sequences, approximately 29% seen once. The CDR3 is 12 amino acids. The V end was cut by 6 bases, the J end by 4 bases, with 12 bases between. CDR1 and CDR2 from the germline V gene are SQVTM and ANQGSEA. The chain links TRBV29-1 to TRBJ1-1; possibly TRBD1 for D (6 bases). The sequence was collected from a female donor with breast cancer. Sequencing was carried out using tumor-infiltrating naive CD4+ T cells sorted from the breast tumor. Subset defined: naive CD4+ T cells, CD4+CD45RA+CD25-. The CDR3 loop reads CSVSGGGTEAFF. CDR3 DNA sequence: TGCAGCGTCTCCGGAGGGGGCACTGAAGCTTTCTTT.